The rows below give T cell receptor beta chains drawn from one sample of a study of response to subunit inactivated influenza vaccine. MiXCR, run by TCRdb on the RT-PCR reads, gives a single entry per CDR3 protein. Of around 850,000 distinct CDR3 sequences listed, around 20% are singletons. Material: PBMCs from blood, obtained around 5 days after vaccination. The source is a middle-aged man who received an inactivated influenza vaccine. Both conserved end residues are part of each CDR3. The order of the fields is clone size, J gene, D gene, V gene, CDR3 DNA, CDR3 protein. D genes are given only for firm matches. Expanded clones get a size class; other rows say once, few or many, or leave the size out.

abundance: many
j_gene: TRBJ2-7
d_gene: -
v_gene: TRBV7-9
CDR3nt: TGTGCCAGCAGCTCGGGCCGATACTACGAGCAGTACTTC
CDR3aa: CASSSGRYYEQYF

abundance: few
j_gene: TRBJ1-2
d_gene: -
v_gene: TRBV14
CDR3nt: TGTGCCAGCAGCATCCGAAACGTGTGGGGTGGCTACACCTTC
CDR3aa: CASSIRNVWGGYTF

abundance: few
j_gene: TRBJ2-7
d_gene: TRBD1
v_gene: TRBV6-1
CDR3nt: TGTGCCAGCAGTGACCCGCCCCTGACAGGGGGCCATTACGAGCAGTACTTC
CDR3aa: CASSDPPLTGGHYEQYF

abundance: -
j_gene: TRBJ1-1
d_gene: TRBD1
v_gene: TRBV20-1
CDR3nt: TGCAGTGCTCTCTCGGACAGGGTCACTGAAGCTTTCTTT
CDR3aa: CSALSDRVTEAFF

abundance: many
j_gene: TRBJ2-1
d_gene: -
v_gene: TRBV20-1
CDR3nt: TGCAGTGCTAGGGACCCTAAGTACCGCAATGAGCAGTTCTTC
CDR3aa: CSARDPKYRNEQFF

abundance: -
j_gene: TRBJ2-1
d_gene: -
v_gene: TRBV20-1
CDR3nt: TGCAGTGCTAGGGAAGAGGGACGCTACAATGAGCAGTTCTTC
CDR3aa: CSAREEGRYNEQFF

abundance: once
j_gene: TRBJ2-5
d_gene: TRBD2
v_gene: TRBV20-1
CDR3nt: TGCAGTGCTAGACCCAGGACTAGTTTAGTTGAGACCCAGTACTTC
CDR3aa: CSARPRTSLVETQYF

abundance: -
j_gene: TRBJ2-1
d_gene: -
v_gene: TRBV2
CDR3nt: TGTGCCAGCAGCGCCCGGGCCCTTGAGCAGTTCTTC
CDR3aa: CASSARALEQFF

abundance: few
j_gene: TRBJ2-3
d_gene: -
v_gene: TRBV7-9
CDR3nt: TGTGCCAGCAGCCTCTACGTCACTGCCGGGCGCGGAGATACGCAGTATTTT
CDR3aa: CASSLYVTAGRGDTQYF

abundance: few
j_gene: TRBJ2-1
d_gene: -
v_gene: TRBV5-1
CDR3nt: TGCGCCAGCAGCTTGGATCCGGCCGACAATGAGCAGTTCTTC
CDR3aa: CASSLDPADNEQFF

abundance: -
j_gene: TRBJ2-3
d_gene: -
v_gene: TRBV6-1
CDR3nt: TGTGCCAGCAGTGAGCTTGGCGGGGGCCTTAACTTTGATACGCAGTATTTT
CDR3aa: CASSELGGGLNFDTQYF

abundance: -
j_gene: TRBJ2-7
d_gene: -
v_gene: TRBV11-2
CDR3nt: TGTGCCAGCAGCTTAGCCAGGGGCGGATTCTCCTACGAGCAGTACTTC
CDR3aa: CASSLARGGFSYEQYF

abundance: few
j_gene: TRBJ1-5
d_gene: TRBD1
v_gene: TRBV12-3/TRBV12-4
CDR3nt: TGTGCCAGCACTCAATCCCGGGACAGAAATCAGCCCCAGCATTTT
CDR3aa: CASTQSRDRNQPQHF

abundance: -
j_gene: TRBJ2-1
d_gene: -
v_gene: TRBV24-1
CDR3nt: TGTGCCACCAGTGGTGGGATCCTCAATGAGCAGTTCTTC
CDR3aa: CATSGGILNEQFF

abundance: few
j_gene: TRBJ1-4
d_gene: TRBD1
v_gene: TRBV7-2
CDR3nt: TGTGCCAGCAGCTTGGGACAGGGGGCCGGAAAACTGTTTTTT
CDR3aa: CASSLGQGAGKLFF

abundance: few
j_gene: TRBJ2-3
d_gene: -
v_gene: TRBV20-1
CDR3nt: TGCAGTGCTAGAGTCCCGTTTATGACCCGGGCGGGGACAGATACGCAGTATTTT
CDR3aa: CSARVPFMTRAGTDTQYF

abundance: many
j_gene: TRBJ2-5
d_gene: TRBD2
v_gene: TRBV20-1
CDR3nt: TGCAGTTCCAACTGGCGGGGACTAGCGGGGGTGGGGGAGACCCAGTACTTC
CDR3aa: CSSNWRGLAGVGETQYF

abundance: -
j_gene: TRBJ2-7
d_gene: -
v_gene: TRBV6-5
CDR3nt: TGTGCCAGCAGTTACTCCAGCGGAGGCCGGCGGTCCTACGAGCAGTACTTC
CDR3aa: CASSYSSGGRRSYEQYF

abundance: many
j_gene: TRBJ2-7
d_gene: TRBD2
v_gene: TRBV12-3/TRBV12-4
CDR3nt: TGTGCCAGCAGTTTGACTAGCGGGATTTACGAGCAGTACTTC
CDR3aa: CASSLTSGIYEQYF

abundance: few
j_gene: TRBJ2-7
d_gene: -
v_gene: TRBV7-9
CDR3nt: TGTGCCAGCAGCTTAGGTAGTTCGACCTACGAGCAGTACTTC
CDR3aa: CASSLGSSTYEQYF

abundance: few
j_gene: TRBJ2-7
d_gene: -
v_gene: TRBV5-1
CDR3nt: TGCGCCAGCAGCTTGGAGTGGGGGCCAGACGAGCAGTACTTC
CDR3aa: CASSLEWGPDEQYF

abundance: few
j_gene: TRBJ1-3
d_gene: TRBD1
v_gene: TRBV12-3/TRBV12-4
CDR3nt: TGTGCCAGCAGCCGGAGGGACAGGGCAACCATATATTTT
CDR3aa: CASSRRDRATIYF

abundance: many
j_gene: TRBJ2-7
d_gene: -
v_gene: TRBV7-2
CDR3nt: TGTGCCAGCAGCTTCTCAGGACCTATCTACGAGCAGTACTTC
CDR3aa: CASSFSGPIYEQYF

abundance: -
j_gene: TRBJ2-1
d_gene: TRBD1
v_gene: TRBV4-3
CDR3nt: TGCGCCAGCAGCCAACATACGACAGGGTTATACAATGAGCAGTTCTTC
CDR3aa: CASSQHTTGLYNEQFF

abundance: few
j_gene: TRBJ2-2
d_gene: -
v_gene: TRBV18
CDR3nt: TGTGCCAGCTCAGTCCAGAGGGGCCGCGGGGAGCTGTTTTTT
CDR3aa: CASSVQRGRGELFF

abundance: -
j_gene: TRBJ2-5
d_gene: TRBD1
v_gene: TRBV30
CDR3nt: TGTGCCTGCAGCGGGGACAGGGGTGAGACCCAGTACTTC
CDR3aa: CACSGDRGETQYF

abundance: few
j_gene: TRBJ2-1
d_gene: TRBD2
v_gene: TRBV6-1
CDR3nt: TGTGCCAGCAGTCAAGGACTAGTCGCCGATGAGCAGTTCTTC
CDR3aa: CASSQGLVADEQFF

abundance: few
j_gene: TRBJ1-6
d_gene: -
v_gene: TRBV20-1
CDR3nt: TGCAGTGCTAGAAACAGGTCCTATAATTCACCCCTCCACTTT
CDR3aa: CSARNRSYNSPLHF

abundance: many
j_gene: TRBJ2-7
d_gene: -
v_gene: TRBV5-1
CDR3nt: TGCGCCAGCAGTCGTGCCTCCGAGCAGTACTTC
CDR3aa: CASSRASEQYF

abundance: -
j_gene: TRBJ2-3
d_gene: -
v_gene: TRBV20-1
CDR3nt: TGCAGTGCTAGTGGAGGGGTTCTTGGAGATACGCAGTATTTT
CDR3aa: CSASGGVLGDTQYF

abundance: -
j_gene: TRBJ1-5
d_gene: -
v_gene: TRBV7-8
CDR3nt: TGTGCCAGCAGCTTAGACGCGTTCAATCAGCCCCAGCATTTT
CDR3aa: CASSLDAFNQPQHF

abundance: few
j_gene: TRBJ1-6
d_gene: -
v_gene: TRBV10-3
CDR3nt: TGTGCCATCAGGGAACAAGGGTTGGGTTCACCCCTCCACTTT
CDR3aa: CAIREQGLGSPLHF

abundance: many
j_gene: TRBJ2-5
d_gene: -
v_gene: TRBV12-3/TRBV12-4
CDR3nt: TGTGCCAGCAGTTTAGGTGGCCGACCGGGGACCCAGTACTTC
CDR3aa: CASSLGGRPGTQYF

abundance: -
j_gene: TRBJ2-5
d_gene: -
v_gene: TRBV5-1
CDR3nt: TGCGCCAGCAGCGGGGGGAGTTTGGGCACAGAGACCCAGTACTTC
CDR3aa: CASSGGSLGTETQYF

abundance: few
j_gene: TRBJ1-5
d_gene: -
v_gene: TRBV20-1
CDR3nt: TGCAGTGCAAAACCATCCGGGACCCCCGGGCCCCAGCATTTT
CDR3aa: CSAKPSGTPGPQHF

abundance: -
j_gene: TRBJ2-1
d_gene: -
v_gene: TRBV11-2
CDR3nt: TGTGCCAGCAGCTTAGGGGGGAGGGGGACTGCGGGGCCCAATGAGCAGTTCTTC
CDR3aa: CASSLGGRGTAGPNEQFF

abundance: many
j_gene: TRBJ2-7
d_gene: -
v_gene: TRBV7-2
CDR3nt: TGTGCCAGCAGCTTAGCCAGATCCTACGAGCAGTACTTC
CDR3aa: CASSLARSYEQYF

abundance: few
j_gene: TRBJ2-1
d_gene: TRBD2
v_gene: TRBV7-9
CDR3nt: TGTGCCAGCAGCTTAAACGTAGCGGGAGAGCAGTTCTTC
CDR3aa: CASSLNVAGEQFF

abundance: -
j_gene: TRBJ2-7
d_gene: TRBD1
v_gene: TRBV4-1
CDR3nt: TGCGCCAGCAGCTACCGGGACAGGGTTGACGAGCAGTACTTC
CDR3aa: CASSYRDRVDEQYF

abundance: many
j_gene: TRBJ1-1
d_gene: -
v_gene: TRBV7-3
CDR3nt: TGTGCCAGCAGCTTATTGGACATGAGTCGCACTGAAGCTTTCTTT
CDR3aa: CASSLLDMSRTEAFF

abundance: few
j_gene: TRBJ2-1
d_gene: -
v_gene: TRBV7-9
CDR3nt: TGTGCCAGCAGCTTAGGTGGTCACAACATGGAGTTCTTC
CDR3aa: CASSLGGHNMEFF

abundance: -
j_gene: TRBJ2-1
d_gene: -
v_gene: TRBV9
CDR3nt: TGTGCCAGCAGCGCCCAAGAGGACTCCTACAATGAGCAGTTCTTC
CDR3aa: CASSAQEDSYNEQFF

abundance: -
j_gene: TRBJ2-2
d_gene: TRBD1
v_gene: TRBV15
CDR3nt: TGTGCCACCAGCAACCGACAGGGGGCCGGGGAGCTGTTTTTT
CDR3aa: CATSNRQGAGELFF

abundance: many
j_gene: TRBJ1-1
d_gene: -
v_gene: TRBV12-3/TRBV12-4
CDR3nt: TGTGCCACTGCTCTGACAGGTGAAGCTTTCTTT
CDR3aa: CATALTGEAFF

abundance: -
j_gene: TRBJ2-5
d_gene: -
v_gene: TRBV14
CDR3nt: TGTGCCAGCAGCCAAGATGGGAGTGACCAAGAGACCCAGTACTTC
CDR3aa: CASSQDGSDQETQYF

abundance: few
j_gene: TRBJ2-7
d_gene: -
v_gene: TRBV20-1
CDR3nt: TGCAGTGCTACCAAGGACGGATTCTCCTACGAGCAGTACTTC
CDR3aa: CSATKDGFSYEQYF

abundance: few
j_gene: TRBJ2-1
d_gene: TRBD2
v_gene: TRBV7-2
CDR3nt: TGTGCCAGCAGCTACCGACTAGCGGGAGCGGTATGGGATGAGCAGTTCTTC
CDR3aa: CASSYRLAGAVWDEQFF

abundance: -
j_gene: TRBJ2-1
d_gene: TRBD2
v_gene: TRBV9
CDR3nt: TGTGCCAGCAGCGGTGATAGTTGGCGGGAGATGTCGGATGAGCAGTTCTTC
CDR3aa: CASSGDSWREMSDEQFF

abundance: -
j_gene: TRBJ2-1
d_gene: -
v_gene: TRBV7-9
CDR3nt: TGTGCCAGCAGCTCCGGGACGGTCTTCTACAATGAGCAGTTCTTC
CDR3aa: CASSSGTVFYNEQFF

abundance: few
j_gene: TRBJ1-1
d_gene: -
v_gene: TRBV25-1
CDR3nt: TGTGCCAGCAGTGAATACAACGACCCGGTGACTGAAGCTTTCTTT
CDR3aa: CASSEYNDPVTEAFF

abundance: once
j_gene: TRBJ2-5
d_gene: -
v_gene: TRBV20-1
CDR3nt: TGCAGTGCTAGAGTGACGGACAGAAACCAAGAGACCCAGTACTTC
CDR3aa: CSARVTDRNQETQYF

abundance: few
j_gene: TRBJ2-1
d_gene: TRBD2
v_gene: TRBV29-1
CDR3nt: TGCAGCGTTGAGAGAGCGGGGGCCCCATTCGGGCAGTTCTTC
CDR3aa: CSVERAGAPFGQFF

abundance: -
j_gene: TRBJ1-4
d_gene: -
v_gene: TRBV7-6
CDR3nt: TGTGCCAGCAGCTTGACCGGGAAACATGAAAAACTGTTTTTT
CDR3aa: CASSLTGKHEKLFF

abundance: -
j_gene: TRBJ2-3
d_gene: -
v_gene: TRBV5-6
CDR3nt: TGTGCCAGCAGCTTCACCAGGAACACAGATACGCAGTATTTT
CDR3aa: CASSFTRNTDTQYF